Listed below are T cell receptor beta chains from one sample, sequenced in a study of blood T cells in healthy people across ages. TCRdb processed the 5' RACE reads anew with MiXCR; each CDR3 protein has one entry. This table holds roughly 700,000 distinct CDR3 sequences, around 49% found once. Sequencing input: blood. Every receptor here comes from a woman aged 60-75 years in good health. Each CDR3 is given with its conserved first and last residue. Fields, in order: clone size, V gene, J gene, D gene, CDR3 DNA, CDR3 protein. D genes are given only for firm matches. Clone sizes are given selectively: once, few, many, or a class where the clone is expanded.

NA,TRBV5-1,TRBJ2-7,NA,TGCGCCAGCAGTTCGGACAACTACGAGCAGTACTTC,CASSSDNYEQYF
NA,TRBV7-6,TRBJ2-5,TRBD2,TGTGCCAGCGGCAAAATAGCGGGAGTGGGCCAAGAGACCCAGTACTTC,CASGKIAGVGQETQYF
NA,TRBV20-1,TRBJ1-5,NA,TGCAGTGTCAGCCGGGACACCCTTCAGCCCCAGCATTTT,CSVSRDTLQPQHF
NA,TRBV20-1,TRBJ2-1,NA,TGCAGTGCTAGGTGGAACAATGAGCAGTTCTTC,CSARWNNEQFF
once,TRBV5-1,TRBJ2-1,NA,TGCGCCAGCAACTTGGGGGCTAGCTCCTACAATGAGCAGTTCTTC,CASNLGASSYNEQFF
few,TRBV7-9,TRBJ2-1,NA,TGTGCCAGCAAATGGGGGCTAGCCGATGAGCAGTTCTTC,CASKWGLADEQFF
NA,TRBV20-1,TRBJ2-1,TRBD2,TGCAGTGCTAGAGATCGACTAGCGGGATCAGATGAGCAGTTCTTC,CSARDRLAGSDEQFF
NA,TRBV27,TRBJ2-1,NA,TGTGCCAGCAGTTTAACAGGACTGGCTTTCAATGAGCAGTTCTTC,CASSLTGLAFNEQFF
NA,TRBV7-9,TRBJ1-4,TRBD1,TGTGCCAGCAGCCACCGGGACAGGGCTGATGAAAAACTGTTTTTT,CASSHRDRADEKLFF
few,TRBV6-5,TRBJ1-1,TRBD1,TGTGCCAGCAGTTGGTCCAATCAGGGGGAGACTGAAGCTTTCTTT,CASSWSNQGETEAFF
NA,TRBV7-2,TRBJ2-1,TRBD2,TGTGCCAGCAGCTTAGTACTAGCGGGAGTAGTTAATGAGCAGTTCTTC,CASSLVLAGVVNEQFF
NA,TRBV29-1,TRBJ2-6,NA,TGCAGCGTTGAGGGGTCTTGCTCTGGGGCCAACGTCCTGACTTTC,CSVEGSCSGANVLTF
NA,TRBV11-1,TRBJ2-5,NA,TGTGCCAGCAGCTTAGTAACCGGGGGCCAGGGCCAAGAGACCCAGTACTTC,CASSLVTGGQGQETQYF
NA,TRBV5-5,TRBJ2-7,NA,TGTGCCAGCAGCTTGAAAACCAGGGAGCCGACCTACGAGCAGTACTTC,CASSLKTREPTYEQYF
NA,TRBV29-1,TRBJ2-5,TRBD2,TGCAGCGTTGAAGGCGGGAGGGGTGTAGATGAGCAGTACTTC,CSVEGGRGVDEQYF
NA,TRBV6-5,TRBJ2-1,TRBD2,TGTGCCAGCAGTTATGGACTAGCGGGAGATTCTGAGCAGTTCTTC,CASSYGLAGDSEQFF
NA,TRBV28,TRBJ2-7,TRBD2,TGTGCCAGCAGCTTACCAACCGTGACCGGGGGGGGCGAGCAGTACTTC,CASSLPTVTGGGEQYF
once,TRBV10-3,TRBJ2-7,NA,TGTGCTATCAGTGAGTCGACCCAAATTCGCTACGAGCAGTACTTC,CAISESTQIRYEQYF
few,TRBV5-1,TRBJ1-1,NA,TGCGCCAGCAGCGCAGGGGAGGTAGGAACTGAAGCTTTCTTT,CASSAGEVGTEAFF
NA,TRBV29-1,TRBJ2-7,NA,TGCAGCGTTTTAGAATCCCGGTCCTACGAGCAGTACTTC,CSVLESRSYEQYF
NA,TRBV7-3,TRBJ2-7,NA,TGTGCCAGCAGGGGCGTCTACGAGCAGTACTTC,CASRGVYEQYF
few,TRBV7-2,TRBJ2-1,TRBD1,TGTGCCAGCAGCTTAGGGACAGGGAATACCAATGAGCAGTTCTTC,CASSLGTGNTNEQFF
NA,TRBV6-5,TRBJ2-1,TRBD1,TGTGCCAGCAGTTACGCCCCGGGACAGGACAATGAGCAGTTCTTC,CASSYAPGQDNEQFF
many,TRBV5-6,TRBJ1-2,NA,TGTGCCAGCAGCTTGGGGGCCGGCTACACCTTC,CASSLGAGYTF
NA,TRBV20-1,TRBJ1-2,NA,TGCAGTGCTAGTCGCCGACAGGACCTTAACTATGGCTACACCTTC,CSASRRQDLNYGYTF
NA,TRBV7-9,TRBJ2-7,NA,TGTGCCAGCAGCCTCTCAGTAAACTACGAGCAGTACTTC,CASSLSVNYEQYF
NA,TRBV7-8,TRBJ2-7,NA,TGTGCCAGCAGCTTAGCGGTGGCGGGACCCTCCTACGAGCAGTACTTC,CASSLAVAGPSYEQYF
once,TRBV10-3,TRBJ2-1,NA,TGTGCCATCAGACCGGGACAATCCTACAATGAGCAGTTCTTC,CAIRPGQSYNEQFF
NA,TRBV18,TRBJ2-7,NA,TGTGCCAGCTCACCTAGACAGCCGCTACCCTACGAGCAGTACTTC,CASSPRQPLPYEQYF
NA,TRBV3-1,TRBJ1-2,NA,TGTGCCAGCAGCCAAGTGACTTATGGCTACACCTTC,CASSQVTYGYTF
NA,TRBV29-1,TRBJ1-4,NA,TGCAGCGTTAAGACAGAGCCCATGGAGGAAAAACTGTTTTTT,CSVKTEPMEEKLFF
few,TRBV2,TRBJ2-7,NA,TGTGCCAGCAGTGCAGCGTGGGCGCGGTACGAGCAGTACTTC,CASSAAWARYEQYF
NA,TRBV7-2,TRBJ2-5,NA,TGTGCCAGCAGCTTAAGCGGGACACCCCAAGAGACCCAGTACTTC,CASSLSGTPQETQYF
NA,TRBV7-8,TRBJ2-7,TRBD2,TGTGCCAGCAGCCCCACTAGCGGGATAAGCTCCTACGAGCAGTACTTC,CASSPTSGISSYEQYF
NA,TRBV4-3,TRBJ2-5,NA,TGCGCCAGCAGCCAAGGTGACAGTCCCCAAGAGACCCAGTACTTC,CASSQGDSPQETQYF
NA,TRBV12-3/TRBV12-4,TRBJ2-3,NA,TGTGCCAGCAGTTCCAACCACCCCGGGACAAAACCCACAGATACGCAGTATTTT,CASSSNHPGTKPTDTQYF
NA,TRBV9,TRBJ1-1,NA,TGTGCCAGCGGTGGGGCGATGAACACTGAAGCTTTCTTT,CASGGAMNTEAFF
NA,TRBV24-1,TRBJ2-1,TRBD2,TGTGCCACCAGTGGCGGGACTAGCTCTCTAGTTGATGAGCAGTTCTTC,CATSGGTSSLVDEQFF
few,TRBV2,TRBJ2-4,NA,TGTGCCAGCAGTGAACAGGGGCAGGGAAACATTCAGTACTTC,CASSEQGQGNIQYF
once,TRBV7-9,TRBJ1-2,NA,TGTGCCAGCACCCGCGAGGGTCTCTATGGCTACACCTTC,CASTREGLYGYTF
NA,TRBV3-1,TRBJ2-1,TRBD2,TGTGCCAGCAGCCCACCCGGGACTAGCGGGAGAAGAAATGAGCAGTTCTTC,CASSPPGTSGRRNEQFF
few,TRBV10-3,TRBJ2-5,NA,TGTGCCATCAGTGAGGATGCTCTTTCAGGGTTGGAAGAGACCCAGTACTTC,CAISEDALSGLEETQYF
once,TRBV6-5,TRBJ2-1,TRBD2,TGTGCCATCAGTAGGCTAGCGGGAGTGAATGAGCAGTTCTTC,CAISRLAGVNEQFF
NA,TRBV5-1,TRBJ1-1,NA,TGCGCCAGCAGTGGGGGGACGTACACTGAAGCTTTCTTT,CASSGGTYTEAFF
NA,TRBV7-6,TRBJ1-1,TRBD1,TGTGCCAGCAGCTCCCACTACAGGGGGGGGAGGGCTGAAGCTTTCTTT,CASSSHYRGGRAEAFF
NA,TRBV7-2,TRBJ2-1,TRBD2,TGTGCCAGCAGCAAAGGGACTAGCGGGGACTACAATGAGCAGTTCTTC,CASSKGTSGDYNEQFF
NA,TRBV7-8,TRBJ1-4,NA,TGTGCCAGCAGCCCTCGGCAGCGTAATAATGAAAAACTGTTTTTT,CASSPRQRNNEKLFF
NA,TRBV10-3,TRBJ1-2,TRBD1,TGTGCCATCAGTGAGCTTGGACAGGGGACCTATGGCTACACCTTC,CAISELGQGTYGYTF
NA,TRBV2,TRBJ1-1,NA,TGTGCCAGCAGTTATGACGGGTACACTGAAGCTTTCTTT,CASSYDGYTEAFF
NA,TRBV4-1,TRBJ2-7,TRBD2,TGCGCCAGCGGCCAAGGGGCAGCGGGAGCGAGAAACGAGCAGTACTTC,CASGQGAAGARNEQYF
NA,TRBV10-3,TRBJ2-1,TRBD2,TGTGCCATCAGTCTAGCGGGTCTCGAGCAGTTCTTC,CAISLAGLEQFF
few,TRBV9,TRBJ2-1,NA,TGTGCCAGCAGCGTATATCAGTACAATGAGCAGTTCTTC,CASSVYQYNEQFF
few,TRBV7-9,TRBJ2-1,NA,TGTGCCAGCGAGACCCGCGGGGAACTGGGAAACGACAATGAGCAGTTCTTC,CASETRGELGNDNEQFF